Each of the 32 T cell receptor beta chains below was sequenced from the same sample in a study of blood T cells in healthy people across ages. The use of a sample-barcoded 5' primer and a J-beta primer mix characterized a second PCR of roughly 6 to 11 cycles. MiXCR was run by TCRdb on the 5' RACE reads, yielding one entry per CDR3 protein. The sample holds about 1,400,000 distinct CDR3 sequences, approximately 59% seen once. Sequenced: blood. These TCRs come from a man younger than 35 in good health.

The V call is TRBV14, the J call TRBJ2-7; TRBD1 might be the D (5 bases). V gave up 0 bases and J gave up 0 bases, with 12 bases separating them. CDR3 length: 16 amino acids. Looked up from germline, CDR1 is SGHDN and CDR2 is FVKESK. The DNA of the CDR3 is TGTGCCAGCAGCCAAGATCAGGGCCCCAGCTCCTACGAGCAGTACTTC. Amino acid sequence: CASSQDQGPSSYEQYF.

The chain carries TRBV5-1 and TRBJ1-2, with TRBD1 matching over 9 bases. The germline V gene encodes CDR1 SGHRS and CDR2 YFSETQ. The CDR3 length is 15 residues. After removal of 3 bases from V and 3 bases from J, the junction contained 6 bases not matched to a gene. CDR3 in amino acids: CASSWAQGAYYGYTF. CDR3 coding DNA: TGCGCCAGCAGCTGGGCACAGGGGGCGTACTATGGCTACACCTTC.

This clonotype was detected a few times. The chain carries TRBV18 and TRBJ2-4, with D perhaps TRBD2 (6 bases). The germline gives CDR1 KGHSH, CDR2 LQKENI. V was pared by 3 bases and J by 15 bases, with 18 bases between. The CDR3 loop spans 13 amino acids. CDR3 amino acids: CASSPETLGRLYF. The CDR3 DNA is TGTGCCAGCTCACCGGAGACATTAGGGAGGCTGTACTTC. Full variable domain (missing parts from reference TRBV18 and TRBJ2-4): NAGVMQNPRHLVRRRGQEARLRCSPMKGHSHVYWYRQLPEEGLKFMVYLQKENIIDESGMPKERFSAEFPKEGPSILRIQQVVRGDSAAYFCASSPETLGRLYFGAGTRLSVL.

V usage is TRBV11-2 and J usage is TRBJ2-5; D perhaps matches TRBD1 (6 bases). The germline V gene encodes CDR1 SGHAT and CDR2 FQNNGV. The CDR3 is made up of 15 amino acids. Trimming left V 3 bases short and J 0 bases short, with 11 bases between. CDR3 region: CASSLTGSYQETQYF. The CDR3 DNA sequence: TGTGCCAGCAGCTTGACAGGCTCGTACCAAGAGACCCAGTACTTC.

The table lists this clonotype with a count of one. This chain uses TRBV5-1 with TRBJ2-3; weak D call: TRBD1 (5 bases). CDR1 SGHRS and CDR2 YFSETQ come from the germline V gene. Trimming removed 1 base from V and 3 bases from J, with 12 bases in between. This CDR3 is 15 amino acids long. The CDR3 sequence: CASSLQVGPTDTQYF. The CDR3 coding sequence is TGCGCCAGCAGCTTGCAGGTGGGGCCTACAGATACGCAGTATTTT.

This clonotype was seen only a few times. J is TRBJ1-2 and V is TRBV28, with a weak D call TRBD1 (6 bases). Deletions cut 8 bases from V and 4 bases from J, with 11 bases between. Germline V CDR1 and CDR2: MDHEN, SYDVKM. The CDR3 contains 12 residues. Written as DNA, the CDR3 is TGTGCCAGCCACGACAGGAGCTATGGCTACACCTTC. Encoded protein: CASHDRSYGYTF.

This clonotype was seen more than once but under ten times. The rearrangement joins TRBV28 to TRBJ2-1; TRBD1 matches 9 bases. V lost 3 bases to trimming and J lost 7 bases; unmatched junction nucleotides: 13. Germline assignment: CDR1 MDHEN and CDR2 SYDVKM. This CDR3 contains 17 residues. The CDR3, as DNA: TGTGCCAGCAGTTTTAATCAAGGGACAGGGAGAAGGAATGAGCAGTTCTTC. Translation gives CASSFNQGTGRRNEQFF.

CDR3 protein: CATSMGRTLSTDTQYF. The CDR3, as DNA: TGTGCCACCAGCATGGGTCGGACCCTAAGCACAGATACGCAGTATTTT. This chain joins TRBV15 and TRBJ2-3; the D is unclear. Germline CDR1 and CDR2: LNHNV and YYDKDF (reference sequence). Trimming removed 4 bases from V and 0 bases from J, with 14 bases in between. There are 16 residues in the CDR3.

The CDR3: CATSGRRTQETQYF. The CDR3 bases are TGTGCCACCAGCGGGAGACGGACGCAAGAGACCCAGTACTTC. The V call is TRBV15, the J call TRBJ2-5, with a weak D call TRBD2 (5 bases). This CDR3 contains 14 residues. Germline V CDR1 and CDR2: LNHNV, YYDKDF (reference sequence). V lost 5 bases, J lost 2 bases, and 12 bases lay in between.

V usage is TRBV6-6 and J usage is TRBJ1-2; tentatively, D is TRBD1 (5 bases). V dropped 4 bases and J dropped 3 bases, with 12 bases sitting between them. This CDR3 is built from 14 residues. Per germline, CDR1 MNHNY and CDR2 SVGAGI (reference sequence). CDR3 residues: CASSSRQSDYGYTF. The CDR3 DNA reads as TGTGCCAGCAGTTCGCGACAGTCAGACTATGGCTACACCTTC.

CDR3 region: CSANPLAGKGHEQYF. The CDR3 DNA is TGCAGTGCTAACCCACTAGCGGGGAAAGGCCACGAGCAGTACTTC. The V gene is TRBV20-1, the J gene TRBJ2-5, with 10 nucleotides matching TRBD2. With the DNA end fitting TRBJ2-7 better, the J assignment may be wrong. CDR3 length: 15 residues. Germline lookup yields CDR1 DFQATT and CDR2 SNEGSKA (reference sequence).

This clonotype was detected a few times. The chain uses TRBV4-3 and TRBJ2-7; D is uncertain. The germline gives CDR1 LGHNA, CDR2 YSLEER. Trimming removed 0 bases from V and 2 bases from J, with 8 bases in between. This CDR3 has 14 residues. The CDR3 protein is CASSQDLAPYEQYF. CDR3 bases: TGCGCCAGCAGCCAAGATCTCGCACCCTACGAGCAGTACTTC.

This chain's CDR3 is CSARRGEQFF. DNA for the CDR3: TGCAGTGCTAGAAGGGGTGAGCAGTTCTTC. The chain uses TRBV20-1 and TRBJ2-1; TRBD1 might be the D (5 bases). V was trimmed by 2 bases and J by 9 bases, leaving 5 bases between them. Germline V gene lookup returns CDR1 DFQATT and CDR2 SNEGSKA (reference sequence). The CDR3 extends over 10 amino acids.

The rearrangement links TRBV5-1 to TRBJ2-7; D could derive from TRBD1 or TRBD2 (5 bases each). V gave up 4 bases and J gave up 2 bases, with 16 bases separating them. The CDR3 extends over 15 amino acids. Germline V CDR1 and CDR2: SGHRS, YFSETQ. Here the CDR3 reads CASSRTGTTAYEQYF. The CDR3 bases are TGCGCCAGCAGCCGGACGGGGACCACGGCCTACGAGCAGTACTTC.

This CDR3 is CASSQLMYPYGYTF. The CDR3 nucleotides are TGCGCCAGCAGCCAGTTGATGTATCCGTATGGCTACACCTTC. The rearrangement links TRBV4-1 to TRBJ1-2, with D uncertain. Germline CDR1 MGHRA, CDR2 YSYEKL. V was pared by 3 bases and J by 5 bases, with 13 bases between. The CDR3 extends over 14 amino acids.

The chain's CDR3 is CASSGDRSQETQYF. CDR3 DNA: TGCGCCAGCAGCGGAGACAGGTCCCAAGAGACCCAGTACTTC. V is TRBV5-1 and J is TRBJ2-5; D possibly corresponds to TRBD1 (6 bases). Germline V gene lookup returns CDR1 SGHRS and CDR2 YFSETQ. V lost 4 bases to trimming and J lost 1 base, with 11 bases between them. This CDR3 comprises 14 residues.

This chain uses TRBV20-1 with TRBJ1-2; weak D call: TRBD1 (5 bases). The CDR3 sequence is 15 residues long. The ends were cut back, 3 bases at V and 5 bases at J, with 19 bases in the middle. Germline V gives CDR1 DFQATT, CDR2 SNEGSKA (reference sequence). DNA of the CDR3: TGCAGTGCTAGCAACGGACGGGACGGATATTATGGCTACACCTTC. Translating it yields CSASNGRDGYYGYTF.

This sequence joins TRBV5-1 and TRBJ2-7, with D possibly being TRBD1 (6 bases). CDR3 size: 16 residues. CDR1 and CDR2 (germline): SGHRS, YFSETQ. V was trimmed by 6 bases and J by 2 bases, leaving 21 bases between them. The CDR3 loop reads CASTASLQGRTYEQYF. The DNA of the CDR3 is TGCGCCAGCACCGCCTCCTTACAGGGTAGGACCTACGAGCAGTACTTC.

V usage is TRBV14 and J usage is TRBJ2-4; D gene uncertain. Germline lookup yields CDR1 SGHDN and CDR2 FVKESK. The CDR3 covers 15 residues. The V end lost 0 bases, the J end lost 2 bases, and 8 bases lay between the germline ends. CDR3 region: CASSQEPSTKNIQYF. The CDR3 DNA follows: TGTGCCAGCAGCCAAGAGCCTTCGACCAAAAACATTCAGTACTTC.

This chain uses TRBV27 with TRBJ2-7; D gene unclear. Germline CDR1 is MNHEY and CDR2 is SMNVEV (reference sequence). The V and J ends lost 5 bases and 3 bases respectively, with 11 bases between them. The CDR3 has 13 amino acids. The DNA of the CDR3 is TGTGCCAGCAGTGGGTATAGGGTCTACGAGCAGTACTTC. Translated: CASSGYRVYEQYF.

This chain links TRBV11-2 with TRBJ2-7; no reliable D call. CDR3 length: 13 amino acids. With 7 bases removed from V and 2 bases from J, the gap between germline ends came to 12 bases. Germline CDR1 SGHAT, CDR2 FQNNGV. The CDR3 DNA follows: TGTGCCAGCACAGACCTCCTGACCTACGAGCAGTACTTC. It translates to CASTDLLTYEQYF.

The chain couples TRBV29-1 to TRBJ2-3, with TRBD2 matching 14 bases. V was pared by 6 bases and J by 6 bases, with 11 bases of the junction left unmatched. The CDR3 is 16 amino acids. CDR1 is SQVTM, CDR2 ANQGSEA, per germline. CDR3 region: CSVDGTSGSVPDTQYF. CDR3 DNA sequence: TGCAGCGTGGATGGGACTAGCGGGAGCGTACCCGATACGCAGTATTTT.

This clonotype was detected a few times. The rearrangement uses TRBV4-1 and TRBJ2-2, with 11 nucleotides matching TRBD2. CDR3 length: 15 residues. Germline lookup yields CDR1 MGHRA and CDR2 YSYEKL. V lost 5 bases, J lost 9 bases, and 8 bases stayed unmatched. The CDR3 protein is CASSYGLAGARELFF. In DNA form, the CDR3 reads TGCGCCAGCAGCTACGGACTAGCGGGTGCTAGGGAGCTGTTTTTT.

The V gene is TRBV4-2, the J gene TRBJ2-1; 11 nucleotides align to TRBD2. V lost 4 bases to trimming and J lost 7 bases; unmatched junction nucleotides: 6. CDR1 is LGHNA and CDR2 is YNFKEQ in the germline V gene. The length of the CDR3 is 15 residues. The CDR3 protein is CASSRGPSGGNEQFF. The CDR3 nucleotides read TGTGCCAGCAGCCGAGGTCCTAGCGGGGGGAATGAGCAGTTCTTC.

The rearrangement uses TRBV20-1 and TRBJ2-4; perhaps TRBD1 as D (6 bases). This CDR3 contains 15 residues. CDR1 is DFQATT and CDR2 is SNEGSKA in the germline V gene (reference sequence). The V gene lost 1 base and the J gene lost 0 bases, with 10 bases spanning the gap. The CDR3 DNA is TGCAGTGCTAGAGTATACAGGGAAGCCAAAAACATTCAGTACTTC. As protein: CSARVYREAKNIQYF.

This chain joins TRBV9 and TRBJ1-5; D is perhaps TRBD1 (6 bases). V lost 2 bases and J 6 bases, leaving 12 bases between the germline ends. From germline, CDR1 is SGDLS and CDR2 YYNGEE. The CDR3 extends over 14 amino acids. The DNA for the CDR3 is TGTGCCAGCAGCGTGGGGGGCGCGGGTCAGCCCCAGCATTTT. Translating gives CASSVGGAGQPQHF.

The genes are TRBV2 and TRBJ2-1; 7 nucleotides line up with TRBD2. Looked up from germline, CDR1 is SNHLY and CDR2 is FYNNEI. This CDR3 has 13 residues. Trimming removed 0 bases from V and 12 bases from J; junction bases left unmatched: 5. In DNA, the CDR3 is TGTGCCAGCAGTGAAGCGACGGGCGGGGGGCAGTTCTTC. It encodes CASSEATGGGQFF.

This clonotype was recorded many times. V gene TRBV20-1 combines with J gene TRBJ2-1; the match to TRBD2 covers 11 bases. Unmatched junction bases numbered 15, after V lost 5 bases and J lost 6 bases. Per germline, CDR1 DFQATT and CDR2 SNEGSKA (reference sequence). This CDR3 comprises 17 residues. CDR3 DNA: TGCAGTGCTGAACTGGACGGTGGACTAGCGGGTTCCAATGAGCAGTTCTTC. Translating gives CSAELDGGLAGSNEQFF.

This clonotype was counted only a few times. The chain links TRBV7-2 to TRBJ2-3; D is unresolved. Germline lookup yields CDR1 SGHTA and CDR2 FQGNSA. There are 15 residues in the CDR3. V was clipped by 1 base and J by 2 bases, with 10 bases between them. The DNA of the CDR3 is TGTGCCAGCAGCTTAGATATCTACTACACAGATACGCAGTATTTT. Its protein product is CASSLDIYYTDTQYF.

In its sample, this clonotype was seen a few times. The chain joins TRBV12-3 or TRBV12-4 to TRBJ1-2, with a tentative D call TRBD1 (6 bases). V was trimmed by 6 bases and J by 3 bases, leaving 14 bases between them. CDR3 length equals 14 residues. The CDR3 sequence is CASSDRGLDYGYTF. The CDR3 nucleotides read TGTGCCAGCAGCGACCGGGGGCTGGACTATGGCTACACCTTC.

V usage is TRBV6-1 and J usage is TRBJ2-1; D possibly corresponds to TRBD1 (6 bases). With 7 bases removed from V and 10 bases from J, the gap between germline ends came to 14 bases. In germline, CDR1 is MNHNS, CDR2 SASEGT. The CDR3 has 12 residues. CDR3: CASTPQGWEQFF. The CDR3 DNA is TGTGCCAGCACTCCACAGGGTTGGGAGCAGTTCTTC.

The rearrangement joins TRBV4-1 to TRBJ2-5; D is possibly TRBD1 (6 bases). This CDR3 is built from 14 residues. Trimming pared 2 bases from V and 0 bases from J, leaving 7 bases between. CDR1 and CDR2 from the germline V gene are MGHRA and YSYEKL. CDR3 nucleotides: TGCGCCAGCAGCCAACAGGGGAACCAAGAGACCCAGTACTTC. Its translation is CASSQQGNQETQYF.